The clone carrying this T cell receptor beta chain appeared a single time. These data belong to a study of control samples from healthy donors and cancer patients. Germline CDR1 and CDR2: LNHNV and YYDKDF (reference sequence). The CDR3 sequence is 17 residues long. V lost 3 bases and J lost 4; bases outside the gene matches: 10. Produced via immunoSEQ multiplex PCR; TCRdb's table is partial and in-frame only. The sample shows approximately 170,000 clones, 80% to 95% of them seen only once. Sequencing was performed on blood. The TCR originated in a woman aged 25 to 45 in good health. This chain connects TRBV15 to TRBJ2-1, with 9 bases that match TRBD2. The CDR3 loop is CATSSSPGTSPYNEQFF. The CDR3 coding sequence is TGTGCCACCAGCAGTTCCCCCGGGACTAGCCCATACAATGAGCAGTTCTTC.